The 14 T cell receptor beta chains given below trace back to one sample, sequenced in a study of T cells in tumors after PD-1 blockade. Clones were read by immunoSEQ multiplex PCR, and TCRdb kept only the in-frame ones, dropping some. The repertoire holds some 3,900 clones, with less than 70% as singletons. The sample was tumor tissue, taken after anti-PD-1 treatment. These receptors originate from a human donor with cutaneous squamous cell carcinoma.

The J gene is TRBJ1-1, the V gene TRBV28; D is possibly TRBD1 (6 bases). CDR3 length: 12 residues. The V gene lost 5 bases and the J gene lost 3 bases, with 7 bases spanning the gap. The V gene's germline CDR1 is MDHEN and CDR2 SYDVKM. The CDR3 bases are TGTGCCAGCAGTCGACAGGACACTGAAGCTTTCTTT. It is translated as CASSRQDTEAFF.

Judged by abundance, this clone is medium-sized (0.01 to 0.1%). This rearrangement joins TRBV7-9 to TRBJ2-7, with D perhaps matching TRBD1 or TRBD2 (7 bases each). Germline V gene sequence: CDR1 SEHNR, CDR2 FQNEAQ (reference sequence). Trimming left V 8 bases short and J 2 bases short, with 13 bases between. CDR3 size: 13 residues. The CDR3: CASRGDSAYEQYF. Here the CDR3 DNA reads TGTGCCAGCCGGGGGGACAGTGCCTACGAGCAGTACTTC. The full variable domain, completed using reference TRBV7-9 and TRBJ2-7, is DTGVSQNPRHKITKRGQNVTFRCDPISEHNRLYWYRQTLGQGPEFLTYFQNEAQLEKSRLLSDRFSAERPKGSFSTLEIQRTEQGDSAMYLCASRGDSAYEQYFGPGTRLTVT.

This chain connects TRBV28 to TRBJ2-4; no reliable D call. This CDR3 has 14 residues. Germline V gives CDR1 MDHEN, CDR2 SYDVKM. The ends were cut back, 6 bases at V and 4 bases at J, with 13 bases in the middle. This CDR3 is CASRPRISKNIQYF. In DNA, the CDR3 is TGTGCCAGCAGACCCCGGATTTCTAAAAACATTCAGTACTTC.

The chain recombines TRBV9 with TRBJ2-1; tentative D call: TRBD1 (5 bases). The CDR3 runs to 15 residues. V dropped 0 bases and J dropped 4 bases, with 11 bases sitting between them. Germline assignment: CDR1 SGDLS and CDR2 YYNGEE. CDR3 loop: CASSVGQTLYNEQFF. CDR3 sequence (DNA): TGTGCCAGCAGCGTAGGACAGACCCTATACAATGAGCAGTTCTTC. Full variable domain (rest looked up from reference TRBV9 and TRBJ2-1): DSGVTQTPKHLITATGQRVTLRCSPRSGDLSVYWYQQSLDQGLQFLIQYYNGEERAKGNILERFSAQQFPDLHSELNLSSLELGDSALYFCASSVGQTLYNEQFFGPGTRLTVL.

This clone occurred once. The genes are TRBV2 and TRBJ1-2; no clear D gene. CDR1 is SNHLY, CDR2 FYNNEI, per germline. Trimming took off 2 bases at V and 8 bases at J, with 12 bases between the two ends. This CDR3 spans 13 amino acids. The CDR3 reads CASSELSSTGYTF. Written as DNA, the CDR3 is TGTGCCAGCAGTGAATTGTCCAGCACGGGCTACACCTTC.

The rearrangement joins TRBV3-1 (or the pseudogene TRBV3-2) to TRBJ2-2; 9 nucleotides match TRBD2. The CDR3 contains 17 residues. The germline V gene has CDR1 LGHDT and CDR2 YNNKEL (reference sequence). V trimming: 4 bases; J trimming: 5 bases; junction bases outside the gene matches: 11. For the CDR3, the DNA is TGTGCCAGCAGCCTTCTCAGCGGGGGGCTATTAACCGGGGAGCTGTTTTTT. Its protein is CASSLLSGGLLTGELFF.

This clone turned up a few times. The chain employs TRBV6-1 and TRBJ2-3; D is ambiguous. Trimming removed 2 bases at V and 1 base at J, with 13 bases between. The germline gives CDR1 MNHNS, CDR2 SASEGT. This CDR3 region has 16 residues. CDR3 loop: CASSEPIRWGTDTQYF. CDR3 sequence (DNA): TGTGCCAGCAGTGAACCGATAAGGTGGGGCACAGATACGCAGTATTTT.

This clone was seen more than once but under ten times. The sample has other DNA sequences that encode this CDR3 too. DNA for the CDR3: TGCGCCAGCAGCTTGGATAGGGGGGGGGCGAGGAACGAGCAGTACTTC. This encodes CASSLDRGGARNEQYF. The rearrangement joins TRBV5-1 to TRBJ2-7, with a tentative D call TRBD2 (7 bases). Trimming stripped 0 bases from V and 5 bases from J, with 18 bases between. CDR3 length equals 16 residues. In germline, CDR1 is SGHRS, CDR2 YFSETQ.

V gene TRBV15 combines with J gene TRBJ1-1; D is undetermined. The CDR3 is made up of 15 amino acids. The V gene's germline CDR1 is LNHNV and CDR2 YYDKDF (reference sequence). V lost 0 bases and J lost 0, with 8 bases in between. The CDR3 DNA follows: TGTGCCACCAGCAGAGAGCGAGGGTTGAACACTGAAGCTTTCTTT. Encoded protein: CATSRERGLNTEAFF.

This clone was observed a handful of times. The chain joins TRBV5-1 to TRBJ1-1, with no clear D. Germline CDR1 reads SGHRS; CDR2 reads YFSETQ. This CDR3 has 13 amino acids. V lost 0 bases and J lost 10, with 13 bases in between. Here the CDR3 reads CASSLVRGEGAFF. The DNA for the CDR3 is TGCGCCAGCAGCTTGGTTCGAGGTGAGGGAGCTTTCTTT.

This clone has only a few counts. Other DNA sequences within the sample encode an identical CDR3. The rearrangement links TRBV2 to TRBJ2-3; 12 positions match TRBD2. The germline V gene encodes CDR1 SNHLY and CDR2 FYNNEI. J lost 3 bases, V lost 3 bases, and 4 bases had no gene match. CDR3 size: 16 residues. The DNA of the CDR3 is TGTGCCAGCAGTGATAGCCTAGCGGGGGGGACAGATACGCAGTATTTT. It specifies CASSDSLAGGTDTQYF.

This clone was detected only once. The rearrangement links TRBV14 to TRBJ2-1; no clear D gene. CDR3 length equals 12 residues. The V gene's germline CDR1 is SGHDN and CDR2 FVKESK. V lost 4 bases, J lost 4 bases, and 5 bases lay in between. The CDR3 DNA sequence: TGTGCCAGCAGCCCCGCTTACAATGAGCAGTTCTTC. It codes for CASSPAYNEQFF.

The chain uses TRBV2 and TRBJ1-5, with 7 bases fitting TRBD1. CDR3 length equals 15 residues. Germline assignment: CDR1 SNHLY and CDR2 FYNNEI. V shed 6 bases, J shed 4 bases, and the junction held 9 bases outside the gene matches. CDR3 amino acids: CASRSRDSPNQPQHF. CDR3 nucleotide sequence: TGTGCCAGCAGGTCCCGGGACAGCCCAAATCAGCCCCAGCATTTT.

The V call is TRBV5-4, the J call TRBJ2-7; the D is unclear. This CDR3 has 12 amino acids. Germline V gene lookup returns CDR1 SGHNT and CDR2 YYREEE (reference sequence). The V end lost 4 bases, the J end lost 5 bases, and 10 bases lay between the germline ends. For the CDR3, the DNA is TGTGCCAGCAGCCTGGGAAGAAACGAGCAGTACTTC. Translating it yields CASSLGRNEQYF.